The 24 T cell receptor beta chains listed next were all sequenced from one sample in a study of technical replicates of blood from a handful of donors listed by TCRdb under 2017. The library came from the immunoSEQ multiplex PCR assay. TCRdb stores this immuneACCESS table with in-frame sequences only. Part of the clones is absent; in the studies checked, under half of the shortfall reflects unresolved V genes, and no reason is known for the rest. Across this sample there are about 70,000 clones, with just under 95% seen only once. Roughly 0.26% of the sample goes to the ten largest clones. Sequencing input: T cells isolated from PBMCs. The source of these receptors is a human donor in good health.

The chain couples TRBV2 to TRBJ1-5; D is possibly TRBD1 (6 bases). The germline V and J ends were trimmed by 4 bases and 0 bases, with 13 bases remaining between them. This CDR3 has 16 residues. The V gene's germline CDR1 is SNHLY and CDR2 FYNNEI. DNA of the CDR3: TGTGCCAGCAGTGCAGGGGCGGATTATAGCAATCAGCCCCAGCATTTT. It encodes CASSAGADYSNQPQHF.

V usage is TRBV25-1 and J usage is TRBJ2-1, with 11 positions matching TRBD2. This CDR3 region has 16 residues. The ends lost 4 bases at V and 0 bases at J; junction bases unmatched: 2. Germline V gives CDR1 MGHDK, CDR2 SYGVNS. Written as DNA, the CDR3 is TGTGCCAGCAGTGCACTAGCGGGAGTCTCCTACAATGAGCAGTTCTTC. It specifies CASSALAGVSYNEQFF.

The V call is TRBV30, the J call TRBJ2-5, with 9 bases that match TRBD2. J was trimmed by 6 bases and V by 2 bases; bases with no gene match: 10. This CDR3 is built from 15 residues. The germline gives CDR1 GTSNPN, CDR2 SVGIG (reference sequence). The CDR3 DNA reads TGTGCCTGGAGTAGGTTAGCGGGGGTCGGTCAGACCCAGTACTTC. Protein: CAWSRLAGVGQTQYF. Looking up the rest from reference TRBV30 and TRBJ2-5 gives the full variable domain: SQTIHQWPATLVQPVGSPLSLECTVEGTSNPNLYWYRQAAGRGLQLLFYSVGIGQISSEVPQNLSASRPQDRQFILSSKKLLLSDSGFYLCAWSRLAGVGQTQYFGPGTRLLVL.

This chain uses TRBV28 with TRBJ2-7; 7 bases align to TRBD1. Trimming removed 7 bases from V and 3 bases from J; junction bases left unmatched: 12. The CDR3 has 15 residues. Looked up from germline, CDR1 is MDHEN and CDR2 is SYDVKM. This CDR3 is CASTASYQGDYEQYF. CDR3 bases: TGTGCCAGCACCGCATCTTATCAGGGGGACTACGAGCAGTACTTC. Based on the CDR3 plus reference TRBV28 and TRBJ2-7, the full variable domain is DVKVTQSSRYLVKRTGEKVFLECVQDMDHENMFWYRQDPGLGLRLIYFSYDVKMKEKGDIPEGYSVSREKKERFSLILESASTNQTSMYLCASTASYQGDYEQYFGPGTRLTVT.

This chain uses TRBV5-1 with TRBJ1-2; no clear D gene. Trimming removed 5 bases at V and 2 bases at J, with 13 bases between. The CDR3 has 14 residues. Germline V lookup: CDR1 SGHRS, CDR2 YFSETQ. The CDR3 spells CASSLKDSNYGYTF. The CDR3 DNA reads TGCGCCAGCAGTCTTAAGGACTCAAACTATGGCTACACCTTC.

This sequence joins TRBV30 and TRBJ2-7; 9 nucleotides line up with TRBD1. The CDR3 contains 14 residues. CDR1 GTSNPN and CDR2 SVGIG come from the germline V gene (reference sequence). Trimming at V came to 4 bases and at J to 1 base, leaving 5 bases not matched to a gene. The CDR3 loop is CAWTRTGESYEQYF. The CDR3 DNA reads as TGTGCCTGGACTAGGACAGGGGAGTCCTACGAGCAGTACTTC.

The rearrangement joins TRBV4-1 to TRBJ1-5; tentative D call: TRBD1 (5 bases). Deletions cut 5 bases from V and 3 bases from J, with 8 bases between. Germline V CDR1 and CDR2: MGHRA, YSYEKL. The CDR3 length is 13 residues. CDR3 in DNA: TGCGCCAGCAGCGGGGCCATCAATCAGCCCCAGCATTTT. Residues: CASSGAINQPQHF.

The chain employs TRBV5-5 and TRBJ2-4, with D possibly matching TRBD1 (5 bases). This CDR3 is 15 amino acids long. The germline V and J ends were trimmed by 7 bases and 0 bases, with 14 bases remaining between them. The germline V gene encodes CDR1 SGHKS and CDR2 YYEKEE (reference sequence). The CDR3 sequence: CASGPGHEAKNIQYF. For the CDR3, the DNA is TGTGCCAGCGGGCCAGGGCACGAAGCCAAAAACATTCAGTACTTC.

The chain joins TRBV2 to TRBJ2-2, with a possible D match to TRBD1 (6 bases). The CDR3 consists of 15 residues. CDR1 and CDR2 from the germline V gene are SNHLY and FYNNEI. Trimming stripped 6 bases from V and 0 bases from J, with 11 bases between. The CDR3 DNA sequence: TGTGCCAGCAGGGAGACAGGCTCGAACACCGGGGAGCTGTTTTTT. Amino acid sequence: CASRETGSNTGELFF.

The chain combines TRBV6-5 with TRBJ1-5; D possibly corresponds to TRBD1 (6 bases). The CDR3 loop spans 14 amino acids. Trimming took 4 bases from V and 5 from J, leaving 12 bases between them. Germline loops: CDR1 MNHEY, CDR2 SVGAGI. The CDR3, as DNA: TGTGCCAGCAGTTTACAGGGTTACGATCAGCCCCAGCATTTT. Translation: CASSLQGYDQPQHF.

This clone was seen only once. This sequence joins TRBV11-3 and TRBJ2-1; 9 positions agree with TRBD1. The CDR3 runs 15 residues. J was trimmed by 4 bases and V by 1 base; bases with no gene match: 2. Germline CDR1 SGHNT, CDR2 YENEEA. CDR3 in amino acids: CASSLATGGYNEQFF. DNA of the CDR3: TGTGCCAGCAGCTTAGCGACAGGGGGATACAATGAGCAGTTCTTC.

This rearrangement joins TRBV5-4 to TRBJ2-7, with a possible D match to TRBD2 (6 bases). Trimming removed 2 bases from V and 3 bases from J, with 6 bases in between. CDR1 is SGHNT and CDR2 is YYREEE in the germline V gene (reference sequence). The CDR3 extends over 12 amino acids. CDR3 region: CASSFSGYEQYF. CDR3 bases: TGTGCCAGCAGCTTTAGCGGCTACGAGCAGTACTTC.

This chain joins TRBV30 and TRBJ1-1; D is perhaps TRBD1 (5 bases). This CDR3 is built from 13 residues. The V end was cut by 3 bases, the J end by 3 bases, with 11 bases between. Germline CDR1 GTSNPN, CDR2 SVGIG (reference sequence). CDR3 bases: TGTGCCTGGAGCTCGGGGGTAGACACTGAAGCTTTCTTT. This codes for CAWSSGVDTEAFF. Drawing the rest from reference TRBV30 and TRBJ1-1, the complete variable domain is SQTIHQWPATLVQPVGSPLSLECTVEGTSNPNLYWYRQAAGRGLQLLFYSVGIGQISSEVPQNLSASRPQDRQFILSSKKLLLSDSGFYLCAWSSGVDTEAFFGQGTRLTVV.

The V and J genes are TRBV4-2 and TRBJ2-6, with D possibly being TRBD2 (5 bases). The CDR3 has 20 residues. Trimming removed 0 bases at V and 0 bases at J, with 18 bases between. The germline V gene has CDR1 LGHNA and CDR2 YNFKEQ. The CDR3 DNA reads as TGTGCCAGCAGCCAAGAGATCATCACTCGAGGGTTCTCTGGGGCCAACGTCCTGACTTTC. Translating it yields CASSQEIITRGFSGANVLTF.

The rearrangement links TRBV2 to TRBJ2-5, with 10 bases fitting TRBD2. V was clipped by 8 bases and J by 3 bases; unmatched bases: 3. The CDR3 contains 13 residues. Germline assignment: CDR1 SNHLY and CDR2 FYNNEI. The CDR3 loop reads CASLLAGEETQYF. The DNA of the CDR3 is TGTGCCAGCCTCCTAGCGGGGGAAGAGACCCAGTACTTC.

This chain connects TRBV4-1 to TRBJ2-3; 12 nucleotides match TRBD2. Germline CDR1 is MGHRA and CDR2 is YSYEKL. With V trimmed by 4 bases and J by 5 bases, 1 base remained unmatched. The CDR3 has 14 residues. For the CDR3, the DNA is TGCGCCAGCAGCCCTAGCGGGAGGGGAGATACGCAGTATTTT. Translating it yields CASSPSGRGDTQYF.

The chain has TRBV28 and TRBJ2-7; D is ambiguous. CDR1 and CDR2 (germline): MDHEN, SYDVKM. CDR3 length: 13 residues. V was pared by 3 bases and J by 5 bases, with 11 bases between. CDR3: CASSFGFKDEQYF. CDR3 DNA sequence: TGTGCCAGCAGTTTCGGGTTCAAGGACGAGCAGTACTTC.

The gene calls are TRBV7-9 and TRBJ2-7; TRBD2 matches at 10 bases. V shed 4 bases, J shed 0 bases, and the junction held 6 bases outside the gene matches. There are 16 residues in the CDR3. CDR1 SEHNR and CDR2 FQNEAQ come from the germline V gene (reference sequence). The CDR3 here is CASSSTSGAVSYEQYF. The DNA for the CDR3 is TGTGCCAGCAGCTCAACTAGCGGGGCCGTCTCCTACGAGCAGTACTTC. The variable domain in full, completed from reference TRBV7-9 and TRBJ2-7, reads DTGVSQNPRHKITKRGQNVTFRCDPISEHNRLYWYRQTLGQGPEFLTYFQNEAQLEKSRLLSDRFSAERPKGSFSTLEIQRTEQGDSAMYLCASSSTSGAVSYEQYFGPGTRLTVT.

This clone showed up just once. J is TRBJ1-2 and V is TRBV20-1; D is ambiguous. The CDR3 sequence is 11 residues long. V lost 5 bases and J 5 bases, leaving 9 bases between the germline ends. Germline assignment: CDR1 DFQATT and CDR2 SNEGSKA (reference sequence). This CDR3 reads CSARTFYGYTF. The CDR3 region has the DNA TGCAGTGCTCGGACTTTTTATGGCTACACCTTC.

V usage is TRBV12-5 and J usage is TRBJ1-6; D might be TRBD1 (5 bases). CDR1 is LGHNT and CDR2 is FRNRAP in the germline V gene. Deletions cut 4 bases from V and 8 bases from J, with 21 bases between. This CDR3 region has 17 residues. The CDR3 nucleotides read TGTGCTAGTGGTTCCGTCTTGGGTAAGACAGCGTATTCACCCCTCCACTTT. Protein: CASGSVLGKTAYSPLHF.

V gene TRBV7-6 combines with J gene TRBJ2-7; D unresolved. Germline values: CDR1 SGHVS, CDR2 FNYEAQ. V lost 5 bases and J 1 base, leaving 24 bases between the germline ends. This CDR3 is built from 18 residues. Here the CDR3 reads CASSHNFGVTSGSYEQYF. The CDR3 nucleotides are TGTGCCAGCAGCCATAATTTCGGCGTCACCTCAGGATCCTACGAGCAGTACTTC.

This clone was seen just once. The chain carries TRBV5-1 and TRBJ1-6, with D unclear. Germline CDR1 SGHRS, CDR2 YFSETQ. The CDR3 covers 15 residues. Trimming cost V 1 base and J 2 bases, with 7 bases left between them. CDR3 sequence: CASSLSYPYNSPLHF. The DNA for the CDR3 is TGCGCCAGCAGCTTGTCCTACCCCTATAATTCACCCCTCCACTTT. The complete variable domain, with remaining parts taken from reference TRBV5-1 and TRBJ1-6, reads KAGVTQTPRYLIKTRGQQVTLSCSPISGHRSVSWYQQTPGQGLQFLFEYFSETQRNKGNFPGRFSGRQFSNSRSEMNVSTLELGDSALYLCASSLSYPYNSPLHFGNGTRLTVT.

This clone was counted between two and nine times. The chain couples TRBV10-1 to TRBJ1-1; 7 bases agree with TRBD1. Germline assignment: CDR1 WNHNN and CDR2 SYGVQD (reference sequence). The CDR3 is 15 amino acids. Germline trimming cut 2 bases from V and 1 base from J; bases unmatched to any gene: 4. DNA of the CDR3: TGCGCCAGCAGTGAGAAGGCAGGGGGGAACACTGAAGCTTTCTTT. This encodes CASSEKAGGNTEAFF.

The chain combines TRBV5-4 with TRBJ1-4; 7 nucleotides line up with TRBD1. The J segment lost 7 bases and the V segment lost 2 bases, leaving 2 bases of the junction unmatched. Germline V gene lookup returns CDR1 SGHNT and CDR2 YYREEE (reference sequence). This CDR3 has 13 residues. CDR3 amino acids: CASSFQGVEKLFF. CDR3 coding DNA: TGTGCCAGCAGCTTCCAGGGGGTTGAAAAACTGTTTTTT. The full variable domain, in which reference TRBV5-4 and TRBJ1-4 provide the parts outside the CDR3, is ETGVTQSPTHLIKTRGQQVTLRCSSQSGHNTVSWYQQALGQGPQFIFQYYREEENGRGNFPPRFSGLQFPNYSSELNVNALELDDSALYLCASSFQGVEKLFFGSGTQLSVL.